The present TCR beta chain was sequenced within a study of T cells and Merkel cell carcinoma outcomes. The CDR3 contains 14 residues. V was clipped by 5 bases and J by 4 bases, with 13 bases between them. Germline V gene data show CDR1 as MNHNY and CDR2 as SVGAGI (reference sequence). Libraries were prepared by immunoSEQ multiplex PCR; TCRdb keeps only in-frame clonotypes and omits some of them. The table includes around 15,000 clones, more than 80% detected once. Comment on this clone: Its antigen remains unknown.

Study outcomes and limitations: Merkel cell carcinoma outcomes were reportedly predicted by repertoire and T-cell density.

The chain uses TRBV6-6 and TRBJ2-3; a weak D match, TRBD1 (6 bases). The sequencing sample was made of tumor tissue from Merkel cell carcinoma. This clonotype was obtained from a human donor with Merkel cell carcinoma. The CDR3 sequence: CASSGEQGPDTQYF. CDR3 bases: TGTGCCAGCAGTGGAGAACAGGGTCCAGATACGCAGTATTTT.